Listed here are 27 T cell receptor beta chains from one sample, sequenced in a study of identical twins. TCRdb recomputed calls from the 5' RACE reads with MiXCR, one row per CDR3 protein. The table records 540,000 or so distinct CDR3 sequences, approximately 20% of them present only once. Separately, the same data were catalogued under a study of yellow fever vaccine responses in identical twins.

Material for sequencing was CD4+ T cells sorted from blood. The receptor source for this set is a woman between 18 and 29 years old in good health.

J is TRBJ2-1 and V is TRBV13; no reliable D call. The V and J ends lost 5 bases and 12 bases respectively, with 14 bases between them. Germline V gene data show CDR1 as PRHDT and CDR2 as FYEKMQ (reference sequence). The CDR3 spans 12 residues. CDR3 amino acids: CASSRLPMTQFF. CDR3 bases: TGTGCCAGCAGCCGCTTACCAATGACGCAGTTCTTC.

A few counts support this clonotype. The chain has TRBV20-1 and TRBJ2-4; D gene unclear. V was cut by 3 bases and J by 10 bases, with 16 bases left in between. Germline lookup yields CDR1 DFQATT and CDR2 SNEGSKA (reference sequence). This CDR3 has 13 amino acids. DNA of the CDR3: TGCAGTGCTAGGGGCCCAGCCGAACGGATTCAGTACTTC. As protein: CSARGPAERIQYF.

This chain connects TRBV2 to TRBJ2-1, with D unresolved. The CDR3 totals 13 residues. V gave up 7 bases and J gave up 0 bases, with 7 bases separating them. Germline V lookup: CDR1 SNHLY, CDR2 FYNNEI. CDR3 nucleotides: TGTGCCAGCAAGACGGTCTCCTACAATGAGCAGTTCTTC. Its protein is CASKTVSYNEQFF. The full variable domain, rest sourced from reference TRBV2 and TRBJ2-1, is EPEVTQTPSHQVTQMGQEVILRCVPISNHLYFYWYRQILGQKVEFLVSFYNNEISEKSEIFDDQFSVERPDGSNFTLKIRSTKLEDSAMYFCASKTVSYNEQFFGPGTRLTVL.

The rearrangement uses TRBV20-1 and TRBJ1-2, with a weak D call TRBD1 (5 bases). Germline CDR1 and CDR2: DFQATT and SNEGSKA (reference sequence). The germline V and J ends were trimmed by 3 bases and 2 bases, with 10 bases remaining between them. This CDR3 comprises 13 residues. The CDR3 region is CSASLRGNYGYTF. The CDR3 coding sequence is TGCAGTGCTAGTCTCCGGGGCAACTATGGCTACACCTTC.

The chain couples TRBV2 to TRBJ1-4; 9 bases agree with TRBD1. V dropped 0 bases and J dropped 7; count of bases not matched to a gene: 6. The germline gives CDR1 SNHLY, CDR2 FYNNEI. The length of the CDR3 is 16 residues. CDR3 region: CASSEAEDRGSEKLFF. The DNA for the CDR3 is TGTGCCAGCAGTGAAGCGGAGGACAGGGGCAGTGAAAAACTGTTTTTT.

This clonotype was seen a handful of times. CDR3 region: CASSLGQNKGTGELFF. The CDR3 coding sequence is TGTGCCAGCAGCTTAGGACAAAATAAGGGGACCGGGGAGCTGTTTTTT. The chain recombines TRBV11-3 with TRBJ2-2; TRBD1 might be the D (5 bases). CDR3 length: 16 residues. Trimming took 1 base from V and 5 from J, leaving 14 bases between them. In germline, CDR1 is SGHNT, CDR2 YENEEA.

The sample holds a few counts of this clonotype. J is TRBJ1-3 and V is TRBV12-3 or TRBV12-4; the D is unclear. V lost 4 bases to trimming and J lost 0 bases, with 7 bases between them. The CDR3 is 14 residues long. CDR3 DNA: TGTGCCAGCAGTTACCCCAGCTCTGGAAACACCATATATTTT. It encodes CASSYPSSGNTIYF.

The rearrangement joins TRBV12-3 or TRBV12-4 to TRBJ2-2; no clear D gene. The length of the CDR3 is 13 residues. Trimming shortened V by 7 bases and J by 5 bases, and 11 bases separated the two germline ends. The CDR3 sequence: CASTMVGTGELFF. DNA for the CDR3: TGTGCCAGCACCATGGTCGGTACCGGGGAGCTGTTTTTT.

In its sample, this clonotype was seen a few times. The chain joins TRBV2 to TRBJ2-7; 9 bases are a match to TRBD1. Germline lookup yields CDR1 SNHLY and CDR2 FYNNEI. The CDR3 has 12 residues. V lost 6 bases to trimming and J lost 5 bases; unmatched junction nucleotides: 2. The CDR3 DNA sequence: TGTGCCAGCAGAAGGACAGGGGACGAGCAGTACGTC. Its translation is CASRRTGDEQYV.

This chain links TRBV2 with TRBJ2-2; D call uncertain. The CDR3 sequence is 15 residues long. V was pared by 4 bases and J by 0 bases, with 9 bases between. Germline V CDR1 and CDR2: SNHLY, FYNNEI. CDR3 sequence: CASSVQPPNTGELFF. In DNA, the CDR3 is TGTGCCAGCAGTGTTCAGCCCCCGAACACCGGGGAGCTGTTTTTT.

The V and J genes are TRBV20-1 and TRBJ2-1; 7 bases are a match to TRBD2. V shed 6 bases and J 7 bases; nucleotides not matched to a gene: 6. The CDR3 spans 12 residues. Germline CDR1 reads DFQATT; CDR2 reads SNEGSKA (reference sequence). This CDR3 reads CSAREPGNEQFF. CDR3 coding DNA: TGCAGTGCGCGGGAGCCCGGGAATGAGCAGTTCTTC.

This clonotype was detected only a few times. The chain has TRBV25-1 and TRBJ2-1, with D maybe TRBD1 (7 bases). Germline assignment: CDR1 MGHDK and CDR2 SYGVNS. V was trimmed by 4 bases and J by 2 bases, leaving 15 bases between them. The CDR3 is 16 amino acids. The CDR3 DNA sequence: TGTGCCAGCAGTGGCAGGGGGGCGGGACCCTACAATGAGCAGTTCTTC. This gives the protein CASSGRGAGPYNEQFF.

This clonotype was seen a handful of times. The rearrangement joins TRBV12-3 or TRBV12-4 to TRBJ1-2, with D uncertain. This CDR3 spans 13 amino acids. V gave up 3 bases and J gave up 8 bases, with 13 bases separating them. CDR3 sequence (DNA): TGTGCCAGCAGTTTTGACACCCTGGGGGGCTACACCTTC. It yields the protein CASSFDTLGGYTF.

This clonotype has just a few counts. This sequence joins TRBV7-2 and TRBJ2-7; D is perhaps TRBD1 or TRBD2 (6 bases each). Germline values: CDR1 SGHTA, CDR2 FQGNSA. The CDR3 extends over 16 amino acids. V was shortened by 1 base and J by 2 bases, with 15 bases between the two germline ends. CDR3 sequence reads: CASSLGGGTSTYEQYF. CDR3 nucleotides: TGTGCCAGCAGCTTAGGAGGGGGGACGAGTACCTACGAGCAGTACTTC.

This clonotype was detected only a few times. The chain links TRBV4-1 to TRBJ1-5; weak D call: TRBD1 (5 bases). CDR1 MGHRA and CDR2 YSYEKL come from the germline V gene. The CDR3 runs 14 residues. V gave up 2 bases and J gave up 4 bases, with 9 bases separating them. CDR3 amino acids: CASSQWWGNQPQHF. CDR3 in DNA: TGCGCCAGCAGCCAATGGTGGGGGAATCAGCCCCAGCATTTT.

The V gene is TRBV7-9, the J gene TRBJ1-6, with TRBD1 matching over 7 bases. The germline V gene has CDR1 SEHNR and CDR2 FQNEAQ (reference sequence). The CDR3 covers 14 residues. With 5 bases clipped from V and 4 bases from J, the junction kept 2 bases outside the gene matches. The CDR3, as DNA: TGTGCCAGCAGCCCGGGACAGTATAATTCACCCCTCCACTTT. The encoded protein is CASSPGQYNSPLHF.

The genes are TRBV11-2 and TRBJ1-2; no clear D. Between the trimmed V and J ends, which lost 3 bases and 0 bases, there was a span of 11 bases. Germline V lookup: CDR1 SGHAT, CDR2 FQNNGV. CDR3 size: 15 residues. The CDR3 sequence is CASSLFQRANYGYTF. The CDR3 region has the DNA TGTGCCAGCAGCTTGTTTCAGAGAGCTAACTATGGCTACACCTTC.

DNA for the CDR3: TGCAGTGTATTGGCGACTAGCGGGGGGCCGCAGTATTTT. It specifies CSVLATSGGPQYF. The rearrangement uses TRBV20-1 and TRBJ2-3, with 13 nucleotides matching TRBD2. CDR3 length: 13 residues. From germline, CDR1 is DFQATT and CDR2 SNEGSKA (reference sequence). J lost 10 bases, V lost 7 bases, and 8 bases had no gene match.

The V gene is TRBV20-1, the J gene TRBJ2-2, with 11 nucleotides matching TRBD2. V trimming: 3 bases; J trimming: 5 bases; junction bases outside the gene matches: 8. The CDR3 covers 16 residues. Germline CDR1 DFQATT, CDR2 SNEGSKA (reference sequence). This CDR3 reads CSASGLAGGWTGELFF. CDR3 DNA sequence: TGCAGTGCTAGTGGTCTAGCGGGGGGTTGGACCGGGGAGCTGTTTTTT.

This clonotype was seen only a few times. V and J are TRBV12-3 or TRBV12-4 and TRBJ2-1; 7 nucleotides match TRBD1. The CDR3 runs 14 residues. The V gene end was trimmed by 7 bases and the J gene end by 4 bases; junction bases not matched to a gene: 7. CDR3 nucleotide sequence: TGTGCCAGCAAAACAGGGGCCTATTACAATGAGCAGTTCTTC. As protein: CASKTGAYYNEQFF.

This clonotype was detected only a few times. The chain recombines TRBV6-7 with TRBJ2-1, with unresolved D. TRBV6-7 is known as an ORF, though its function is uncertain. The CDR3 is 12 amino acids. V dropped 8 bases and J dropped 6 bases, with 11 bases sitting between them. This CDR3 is CASSTDRNEQFF. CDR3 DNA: TGTGCCAGCTCGACGGATCGCAATGAGCAGTTCTTC.

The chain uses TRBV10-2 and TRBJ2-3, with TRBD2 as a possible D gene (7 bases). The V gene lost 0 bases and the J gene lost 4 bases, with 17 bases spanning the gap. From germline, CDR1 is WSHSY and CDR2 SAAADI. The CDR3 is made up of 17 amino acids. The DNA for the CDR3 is TGCGCCAGCAGTGAGTCGTACGTGGGGGGGCCCGCAGATACGCAGTATTTT. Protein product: CASSESYVGGPADTQYF.

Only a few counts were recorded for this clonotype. CDR3 bases: TGTGCCACCAGCAAGGGCACCAACACCGGGGAGCTGTTTTTT. It translates to CATSKGTNTGELFF. The rearrangement uses TRBV15 and TRBJ2-2; D ambiguous. With 4 bases removed from V and 2 bases from J, the gap between germline ends came to 8 bases. The CDR3 length is 14 residues. From germline, CDR1 is LNHNV and CDR2 YYDKDF (reference sequence).

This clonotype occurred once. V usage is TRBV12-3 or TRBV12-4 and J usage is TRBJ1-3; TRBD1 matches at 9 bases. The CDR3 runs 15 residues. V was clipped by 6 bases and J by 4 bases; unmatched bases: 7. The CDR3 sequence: CASRPGQGYGNTIYF. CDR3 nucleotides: TGTGCCAGCAGACCGGGACAGGGTTACGGAAACACCATATATTTT.

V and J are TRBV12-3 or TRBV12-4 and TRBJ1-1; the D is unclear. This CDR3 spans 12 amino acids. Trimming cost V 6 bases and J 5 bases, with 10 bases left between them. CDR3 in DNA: TGTGCCAGCAGCCCCCGGGTTACTGAAGCTTTCTTT. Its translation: CASSPRVTEAFF.

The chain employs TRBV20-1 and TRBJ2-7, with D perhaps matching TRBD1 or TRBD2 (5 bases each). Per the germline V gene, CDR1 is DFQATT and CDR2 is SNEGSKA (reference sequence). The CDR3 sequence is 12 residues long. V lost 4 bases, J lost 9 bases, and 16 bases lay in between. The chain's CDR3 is CSATGTDLRQYV. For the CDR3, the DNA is TGCAGTGCTACCGGGACCGACCTAAGGCAGTACGTC.

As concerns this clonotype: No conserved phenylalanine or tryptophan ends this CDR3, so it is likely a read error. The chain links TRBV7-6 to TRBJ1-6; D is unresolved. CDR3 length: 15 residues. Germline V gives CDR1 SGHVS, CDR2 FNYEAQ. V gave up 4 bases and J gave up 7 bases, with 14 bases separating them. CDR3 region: CASSSQTSGNSPLHL. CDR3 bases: TGTGCCAGCAGCTCACAGACATCTGGAAATTCACCCCTCCACCTT.